The sequence of this T cell receptor beta chain was determined in a study of shared clonotypes between healthy human individuals. Sorted subsets were amplified in replicate PCRs using approximately 0.2 ug DNA, roughly 30,000 T cell genomes. Clones were read by immunoSEQ multiplex PCR, and TCRdb kept only the in-frame ones, dropping some. Among roughly 2 million clones listed, about 95% were seen once. The CDR3 spans 14 residues. V gave up 2 bases and J gave up 2 bases; unmatched junction bases: 1. Germline-derived CDR1 and CDR2 are GTSNPN and SVGIG (reference sequence). Naive-designated CD8 cells lacked CD45RO, were positively enriched for CCR7, and omitted terminally differentiated effector memory CD45RA+ cells. HIV-negative, healthy adults without recent acute infections or vaccinations were the donors.

The sample consisted of naive CD8+ T cells sorted from blood. This chain uses TRBV30 with TRBJ2-3; TRBD2 matches 10 bases. The origin of this receptor is a man aged 18 to 30 in good health. CDR3 DNA sequence: TGTGCCTGGAGTCTAGCGGGGGTCACAGATACGCAGTATTTT. Translation: CAWSLAGVTDTQYF.